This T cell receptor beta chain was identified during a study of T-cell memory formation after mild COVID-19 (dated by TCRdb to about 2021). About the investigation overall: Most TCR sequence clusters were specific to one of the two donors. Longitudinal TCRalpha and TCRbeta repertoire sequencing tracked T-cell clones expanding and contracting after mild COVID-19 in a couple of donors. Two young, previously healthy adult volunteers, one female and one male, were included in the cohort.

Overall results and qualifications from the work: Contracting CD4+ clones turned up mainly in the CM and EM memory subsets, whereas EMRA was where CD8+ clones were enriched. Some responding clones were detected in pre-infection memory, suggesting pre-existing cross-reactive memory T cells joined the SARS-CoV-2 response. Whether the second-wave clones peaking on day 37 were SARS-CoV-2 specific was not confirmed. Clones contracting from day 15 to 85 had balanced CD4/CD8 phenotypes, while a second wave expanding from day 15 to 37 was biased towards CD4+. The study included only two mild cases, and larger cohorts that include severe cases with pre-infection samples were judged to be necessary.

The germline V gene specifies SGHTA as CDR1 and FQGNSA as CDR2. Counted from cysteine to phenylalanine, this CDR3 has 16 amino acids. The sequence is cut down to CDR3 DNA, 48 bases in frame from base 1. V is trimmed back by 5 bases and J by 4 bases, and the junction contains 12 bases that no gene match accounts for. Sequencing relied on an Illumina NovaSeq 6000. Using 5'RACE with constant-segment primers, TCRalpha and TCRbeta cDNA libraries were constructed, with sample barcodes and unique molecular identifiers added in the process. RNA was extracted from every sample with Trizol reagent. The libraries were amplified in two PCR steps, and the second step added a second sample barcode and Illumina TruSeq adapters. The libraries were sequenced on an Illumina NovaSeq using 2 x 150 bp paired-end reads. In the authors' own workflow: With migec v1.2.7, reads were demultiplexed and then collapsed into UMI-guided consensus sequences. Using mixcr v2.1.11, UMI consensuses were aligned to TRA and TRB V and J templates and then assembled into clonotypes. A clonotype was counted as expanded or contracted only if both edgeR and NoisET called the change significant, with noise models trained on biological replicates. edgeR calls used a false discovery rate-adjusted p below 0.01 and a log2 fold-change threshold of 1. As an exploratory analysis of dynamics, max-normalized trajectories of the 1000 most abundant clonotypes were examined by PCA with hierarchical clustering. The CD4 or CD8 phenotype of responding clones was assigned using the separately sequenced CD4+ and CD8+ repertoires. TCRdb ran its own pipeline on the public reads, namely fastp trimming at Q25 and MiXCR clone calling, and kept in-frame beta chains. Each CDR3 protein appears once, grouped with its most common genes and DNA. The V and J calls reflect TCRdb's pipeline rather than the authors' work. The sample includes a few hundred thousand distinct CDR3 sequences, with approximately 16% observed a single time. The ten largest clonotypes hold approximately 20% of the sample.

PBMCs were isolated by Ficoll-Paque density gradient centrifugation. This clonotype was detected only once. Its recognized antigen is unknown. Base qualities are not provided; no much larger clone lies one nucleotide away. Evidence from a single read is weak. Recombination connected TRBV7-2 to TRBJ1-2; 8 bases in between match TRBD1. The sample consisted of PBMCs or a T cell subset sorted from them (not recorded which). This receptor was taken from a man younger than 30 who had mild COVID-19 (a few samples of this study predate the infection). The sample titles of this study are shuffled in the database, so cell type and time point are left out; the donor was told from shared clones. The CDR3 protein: CASSLSRDRRVYGYTF. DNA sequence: TGTGCCAGCAGCCTTAGCCGGGACAGGAGAGTCTATGGCTACACCTTC.